The sequence of this T cell receptor beta chain was determined in a study of memory CD4+ T cells and cytomegalovirus serostatus. The wider study: Donors were healthy Belgian adults, some 10 CMV seropositive and roughly 25 seronegative.

Some clones are missing from TCRdb's copy, which holds only in-frame ones; the method was immunoSEQ multiplex PCR. The sample has tens of thousands of clones; over 75% are singletons. Study-wide results and limits: Each of 65 to 70 CMV-associated TCRbeta sequences occurred in one to five individuals.

Germline lookup yields CDR1 LNHDA and CDR2 SQIVND (reference sequence). The CDR3 loop spans 15 amino acids. Trimming took off 7 bases at V and 2 bases at J, with 17 bases between the two ends. Single viable CD3+CD4+CD8-CD45RO+ cells were sorted as the memory CD4+ T cells. A note on this clone: Its antigen is unknown.

Sequencing was done on a sample of memory CD4+ T cells from blood. The TCR originated in an adult in good health and CMV-seronegative. The rearrangement joins TRBV19 to TRBJ2-5, with TRBD1 as a possible D gene (6 bases). The CDR3 DNA reads TGTGCCAGTAAGCTGCAGGGGACGTATCAAGAGACCCAGTACTTC. Translating gives CASKLQGTYQETQYF.